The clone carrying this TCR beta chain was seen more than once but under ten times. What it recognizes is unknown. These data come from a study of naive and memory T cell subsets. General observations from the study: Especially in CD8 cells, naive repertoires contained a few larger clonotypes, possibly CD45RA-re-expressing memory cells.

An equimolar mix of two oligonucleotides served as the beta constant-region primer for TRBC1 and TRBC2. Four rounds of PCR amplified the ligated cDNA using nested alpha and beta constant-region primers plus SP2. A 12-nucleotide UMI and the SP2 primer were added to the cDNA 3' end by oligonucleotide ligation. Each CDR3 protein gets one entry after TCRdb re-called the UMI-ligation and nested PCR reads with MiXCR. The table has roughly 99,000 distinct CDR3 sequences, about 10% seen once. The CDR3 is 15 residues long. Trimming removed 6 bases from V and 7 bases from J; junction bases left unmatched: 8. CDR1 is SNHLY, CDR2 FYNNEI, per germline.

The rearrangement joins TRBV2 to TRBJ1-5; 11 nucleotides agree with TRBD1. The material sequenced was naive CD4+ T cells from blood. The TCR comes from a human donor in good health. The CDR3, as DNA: TGTGCCAGCAGCTTCGGGACAGGGGGAAACCAGCCCCAGCATTTT. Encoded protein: CASSFGTGGNQPQHF.